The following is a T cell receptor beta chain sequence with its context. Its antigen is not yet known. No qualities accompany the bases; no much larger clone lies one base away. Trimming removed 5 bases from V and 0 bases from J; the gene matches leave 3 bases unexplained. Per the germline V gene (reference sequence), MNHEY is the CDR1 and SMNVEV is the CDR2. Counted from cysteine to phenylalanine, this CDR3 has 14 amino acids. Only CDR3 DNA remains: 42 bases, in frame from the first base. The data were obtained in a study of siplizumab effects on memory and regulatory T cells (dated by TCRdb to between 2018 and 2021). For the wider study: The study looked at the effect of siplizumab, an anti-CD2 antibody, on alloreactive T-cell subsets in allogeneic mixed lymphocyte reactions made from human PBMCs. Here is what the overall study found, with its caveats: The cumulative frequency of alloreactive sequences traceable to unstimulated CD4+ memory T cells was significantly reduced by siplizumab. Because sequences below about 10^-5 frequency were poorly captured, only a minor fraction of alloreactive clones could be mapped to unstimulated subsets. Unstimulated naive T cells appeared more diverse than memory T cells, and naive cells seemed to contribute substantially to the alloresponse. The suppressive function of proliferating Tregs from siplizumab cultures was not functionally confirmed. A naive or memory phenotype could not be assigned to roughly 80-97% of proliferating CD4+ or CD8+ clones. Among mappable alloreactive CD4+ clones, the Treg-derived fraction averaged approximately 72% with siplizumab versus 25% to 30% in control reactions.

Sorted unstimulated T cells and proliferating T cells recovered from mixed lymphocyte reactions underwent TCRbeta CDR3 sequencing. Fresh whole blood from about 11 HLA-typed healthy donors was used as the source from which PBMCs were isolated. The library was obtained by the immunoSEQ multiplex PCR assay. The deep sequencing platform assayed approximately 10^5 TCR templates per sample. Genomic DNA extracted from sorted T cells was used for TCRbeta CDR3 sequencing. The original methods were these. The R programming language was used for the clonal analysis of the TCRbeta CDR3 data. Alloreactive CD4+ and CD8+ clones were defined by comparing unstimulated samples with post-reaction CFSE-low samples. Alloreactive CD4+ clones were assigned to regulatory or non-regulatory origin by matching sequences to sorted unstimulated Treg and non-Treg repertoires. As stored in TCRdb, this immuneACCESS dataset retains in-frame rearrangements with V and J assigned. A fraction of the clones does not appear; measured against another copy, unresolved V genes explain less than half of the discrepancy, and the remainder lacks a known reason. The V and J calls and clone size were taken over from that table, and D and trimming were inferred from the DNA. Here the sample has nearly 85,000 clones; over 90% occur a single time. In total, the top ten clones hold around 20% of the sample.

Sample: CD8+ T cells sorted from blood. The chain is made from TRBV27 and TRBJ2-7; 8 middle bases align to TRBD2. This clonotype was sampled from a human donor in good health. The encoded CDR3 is CASSRGTSSYEQYF. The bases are TGTGCCAGCAGTCGGGGGACTAGCTCCTACGAGCAGTACTTC.